A selection of T cell receptor beta chains follows, all from one sample in a study of blood T cell repertoires in COVID-19. Produced via immunoSEQ multiplex PCR; TCRdb's table is partial and in-frame only. Among 200,000 or so clones listed, just under 90% were seen once. The sequencing input was peripheral blood. Receptor source: a man aged 25 to 40 with COVID-19, enrolled during active disease. The CDR3 runs from the conserved cysteine through the conserved F or W. Fields, in order: V gene, J gene, D gene, clone size, CDR3 DNA, CDR3 protein. D genes are given only for firm matches. A clone size is listed for some rows: how often the clone was seen (once, few, many), or a class if it is expanded.

V: TRBV18
J: TRBJ2-6
D: NA
size: NA
DNA: TGTGCCAGCTCCCCTACTTTTGGGGGGTCTACTGGGGCCAACGTCCTGACTTTC
CDR3: CASSPTFGGSTGANVLTF

V: TRBV28
J: TRBJ1-1
D: TRBD1
size: NA
DNA: TGTGCCAGCAGTTTAGGGGGACAGGGGAAGAACACTGAAGCTTTCTTT
CDR3: CASSLGGQGKNTEAFF

V: TRBV6-5
J: TRBJ2-2
D: NA
size: NA
DNA: TGTGCCAGCAGCGACGGGGGGCAAAACACCGGGGAGCTGTTTTTT
CDR3: CASSDGGQNTGELFF

V: TRBV7-2
J: TRBJ1-5
D: NA
size: NA
DNA: TGTGCCAGCAGCTTAGTTGGGGCAGGGGATCAGCCCCAGCATTTT
CDR3: CASSLVGAGDQPQHF

V: TRBV2
J: TRBJ1-6
D: NA
size: NA
DNA: TGTGCCAGCAGTGAAGAAAGGACAGAGTATAATTCACCCCTCCACTTT
CDR3: CASSEERTEYNSPLHF

V: TRBV2
J: TRBJ2-1
D: TRBD2
size: NA
DNA: TGTGCCAGCAGGCTGGGGCAGGGAGGGAATGAGCAGTTCTTC
CDR3: CASRLGQGGNEQFF

V: TRBV12-3/TRBV12-4
J: TRBJ1-2
D: NA
size: NA
DNA: TGTGCCAGCAGTTCCCACAGCTTCTATGGCTACACCTTC
CDR3: CASSSHSFYGYTF

V: TRBV19
J: TRBJ2-7
D: TRBD1
size: NA
DNA: TGTGCCAGTAACCCGACAGGGCGATCCTACGAGCAGTACTTC
CDR3: CASNPTGRSYEQYF

V: TRBV11-1
J: TRBJ1-2
D: NA
size: NA
DNA: TGTGCCAGCAGCTTAAGTGGGGACTACTATGGCTACACCTTC
CDR3: CASSLSGDYYGYTF

V: TRBV2
J: TRBJ1-1
D: NA
size: NA
DNA: TGTGCCAGCTATCGCGACGCGGGTACCGCTGAAGCTTTCTTT
CDR3: CASYRDAGTAEAFF

V: TRBV13
J: TRBJ2-4
D: NA
size: NA
DNA: TGTGCCAGCAGCTTAGGAGGGGGAATAGCCAAAAACATTCAGTACTTC
CDR3: CASSLGGGIAKNIQYF

V: TRBV20-1
J: TRBJ1-5
D: NA
size: NA
DNA: TGCAGTGCTAGTTGGAGGAGGAATCAGCCCCAGCATTTT
CDR3: CSASWRRNQPQHF

V: TRBV5-8
J: TRBJ2-7
D: NA
size: NA
DNA: TGTGCCAGCAGCTCATATCAGGGTTACGAGCAGTACTTC
CDR3: CASSSYQGYEQYF

V: TRBV20-1
J: TRBJ2-1
D: NA
size: NA
DNA: TGCAGTGCTAGAGGGCGGGGTGGGCAGTTCTTC
CDR3: CSARGRGGQFF

V: TRBV11-2
J: TRBJ2-3
D: TRBD2
size: NA
DNA: TGTGCCAGCAGCTTTACTAGCGGGGGTGATACGCAGTATTTT
CDR3: CASSFTSGGDTQYF

V: TRBV29-1
J: TRBJ1-4
D: TRBD1
size: NA
DNA: TGCAGCGTCGGGACAGGGGCCGGTGAAAAACTGTTTTTT
CDR3: CSVGTGAGEKLFF

V: TRBV19
J: TRBJ1-1
D: NA
size: NA
DNA: TGTGCCAGTAGTATTGGTCAGGAGAACACTGAAGCTTTCTTT
CDR3: CASSIGQENTEAFF

V: TRBV19
J: TRBJ1-1
D: NA
size: once
DNA: TGTGCCAGTAGCCTTTTCCTACAGGTCATGAACACTGAAGCTTTCTTT
CDR3: CASSLFLQVMNTEAFF

V: TRBV7-2
J: TRBJ2-7
D: TRBD1
size: NA
DNA: TGTGCCAGCAGCTTAGCGGACAGGCTCGCCTACGAGCAGTACTTC
CDR3: CASSLADRLAYEQYF

V: TRBV4-1
J: TRBJ1-5
D: TRBD1
size: NA
DNA: TGCGCCAGCAGCCAAGATTTATTAGGGGGCCTGGGCAATCAGCCCCAGCATTTT
CDR3: CASSQDLLGGLGNQPQHF

V: TRBV29-1
J: TRBJ1-1
D: NA
size: NA
DNA: TGCAGCTCCTTACGTCAGGGGAACACTGAAGCTTTCTTT
CDR3: CSSLRQGNTEAFF

V: TRBV19
J: TRBJ1-5
D: TRBD1
size: NA
DNA: TGTGCCAGTAGTATAGGGGCGGGGACAGGGCTTAGCAATCAGCCCCAGCATTTT
CDR3: CASSIGAGTGLSNQPQHF

V: TRBV3-1/TRBV3-2
J: TRBJ2-7
D: TRBD2
size: NA
DNA: TGTGCCAGCAGCCAAGCTAGCGGGAGTCTCGCCGCCGAATACGAGCAGTACTTC
CDR3: CASSQASGSLAAEYEQYF

V: TRBV7-3
J: TRBJ1-4
D: TRBD1
size: NA
DNA: TGTGCCAGCAGTTTGACAGGGGGTCATAATGAAAAACTGTTTTTT
CDR3: CASSLTGGHNEKLFF

V: TRBV5-1
J: TRBJ1-1
D: NA
size: NA
DNA: TGCGCCAGCAGCTTGTTTTCGGGGTCGAACACTGAAGCTTTCTTT
CDR3: CASSLFSGSNTEAFF

V: TRBV9
J: TRBJ1-6
D: TRBD1
size: NA
DNA: TGTGCCAGCAGCCCGCGGACAGGGGTAGGGTCACCCCTCCACTTT
CDR3: CASSPRTGVGSPLHF

V: TRBV6-5
J: TRBJ1-2
D: NA
size: NA
DNA: TGTGCCAGCAGTCGCTCACTTAACTATGGCTACACCTTC
CDR3: CASSRSLNYGYTF

V: TRBV12-3/TRBV12-4
J: TRBJ2-6
D: NA
size: NA
DNA: TGTGCCAGCACCGTAACTGGGGCCAACGTCCTGACTTTC
CDR3: CASTVTGANVLTF

V: TRBV14
J: TRBJ1-1
D: TRBD1
size: NA
DNA: TGTGCCAGCAGCCCGAACTACAGGGGTGAAGCTTTCTTT
CDR3: CASSPNYRGEAFF

V: TRBV30
J: TRBJ1-3
D: TRBD1
size: few
DNA: TGTGCCCGGGACAGCCGGTCCTCTGGAAACACCATATATTTT
CDR3: CARDSRSSGNTIYF

V: TRBV19
J: TRBJ2-7
D: NA
size: NA
DNA: TGTGCCAGTAGTATCCAAATTGGAGACGAGCAGTACTTC
CDR3: CASSIQIGDEQYF

V: TRBV3-1/TRBV3-2
J: TRBJ1-5
D: NA
size: NA
DNA: TGTGCCAGCAGCCAAGGTTCAGGGGCCCCAAATCAGCCCCAGCATTTT
CDR3: CASSQGSGAPNQPQHF

V: TRBV5-1
J: TRBJ2-7
D: TRBD1
size: once
DNA: TGCGCCAGCAGCTTGGGGGACAGAGTAGACGAGCAGTACTTC
CDR3: CASSLGDRVDEQYF

V: TRBV18
J: TRBJ1-1
D: TRBD1
size: NA
DNA: TGTGCCAGCTCACCACCGAGCACAGGGGTAGTAGCTTTCTTT
CDR3: CASSPPSTGVVAFF

V: TRBV3-1/TRBV3-2
J: TRBJ2-7
D: NA
size: NA
DNA: TGTGCCAGCAGCCAAGATATCTTGGGACAAGTCGAGCAGTACTTC
CDR3: CASSQDILGQVEQYF

V: TRBV5-1
J: TRBJ2-2
D: TRBD2
size: NA
DNA: TGCGCCAGCAGCTTGGAGACTAGCGGGCGGATGAACACCGGGGAGCTGTTTTTT
CDR3: CASSLETSGRMNTGELFF

V: TRBV7-3
J: TRBJ1-1
D: TRBD1
size: NA
DNA: TGTGCCAGCAGCCGCGGACAGGGGGCTTTCTTT
CDR3: CASSRGQGAFF

V: TRBV6-4
J: TRBJ1-5
D: TRBD1
size: NA
DNA: TGTGCCAGCACGTGTACAGGGGCCGATGGGAATCAGCCCCAGCATTTT
CDR3: CASTCTGADGNQPQHF

V: TRBV7-9
J: TRBJ2-7
D: TRBD2
size: NA
DNA: TGTGCCAGCAGCTTTAGCGGGACCACCTTCGAGCAGTACTTC
CDR3: CASSFSGTTFEQYF

V: TRBV10-3
J: TRBJ1-5
D: NA
size: NA
DNA: TGTGCCATCAGTGAGTCTAGGGGTGGTCAGCCCCAGCATTTT
CDR3: CAISESRGGQPQHF

V: TRBV18
J: TRBJ1-1
D: NA
size: NA
DNA: TGTGCCAGCTCACGGGGGGGGTACACTGAAGCTTTCTTT
CDR3: CASSRGGYTEAFF

V: TRBV2
J: TRBJ2-5
D: TRBD1
size: NA
DNA: TGTGCCACGACAGGGGTTCAAGAGACCCAGTACTTC
CDR3: CATTGVQETQYF

V: TRBV3-1/TRBV3-2
J: TRBJ2-7
D: TRBD2
size: NA
DNA: TGTGCCAGCAGCCAAGAGGGAGGGTGGCAGGAGCAGTACTTC
CDR3: CASSQEGGWQEQYF

V: TRBV10-3
J: TRBJ1-1
D: TRBD1
size: NA
DNA: TGTGCCACACAACAGGGGGGCCCTGAAGCTTTCTTT
CDR3: CATQQGGPEAFF

V: TRBV7-9
J: TRBJ2-1
D: TRBD2
size: once
DNA: TGTGCCAGCAGCCCCGGGAGGGTAATAACAAATGAGCAGTTCTTC
CDR3: CASSPGRVITNEQFF

V: TRBV29-1
J: TRBJ1-2
D: NA
size: NA
DNA: TGCAGCGTTGGGGCATTGGCCCTTGGCTACACCTTC
CDR3: CSVGALALGYTF

V: TRBV19
J: TRBJ2-7
D: TRBD1
size: NA
DNA: TGTGCCAGTAGTATAAAGACAGGGGGCTCCTACGAGCAGTACTTC
CDR3: CASSIKTGGSYEQYF

V: TRBV4-2
J: TRBJ1-3
D: NA
size: NA
DNA: TGTGCCAGCAGCCAAGATGAGTCGGACAGATATTTCTCTGGAAACACCATATATTTT
CDR3: CASSQDESDRYFSGNTIYF

V: TRBV6-2/TRBV6-3
J: TRBJ1-2
D: NA
size: NA
DNA: TGTGCCAGCAGTGCAACAGGGACGGAAAATGGCTACACCTTC
CDR3: CASSATGTENGYTF

V: TRBV2
J: TRBJ1-2
D: TRBD1
size: NA
DNA: TGTGCCAGCAGTATGGGACAGGACTATGGCTACACCTTC
CDR3: CASSMGQDYGYTF

V: TRBV7-2
J: TRBJ2-1
D: NA
size: NA
DNA: TGTGCCAGCAGCTCGCGGCGGGGAAGCTCCTACAATGAGCAGTTCTTC
CDR3: CASSSRRGSSYNEQFF

V: TRBV25-1
J: TRBJ2-3
D: NA
size: NA
DNA: TGTGCCAGCAGTAGAATAACAGGAGATACGCAGTATTTT
CDR3: CASSRITGDTQYF

V: TRBV29-1
J: TRBJ1-4
D: NA
size: NA
DNA: TGCAGCGTTCCATCAGGGTCAACTAATGAAAAACTGTTTTTT
CDR3: CSVPSGSTNEKLFF

V: TRBV27
J: TRBJ1-6
D: TRBD1
size: NA
DNA: TGTGCCAGCAGTTGGTCCGGGACAGGGTTTGTTGTTAATTCACCCCTCCACTTT
CDR3: CASSWSGTGFVVNSPLHF

V: TRBV30
J: TRBJ1-1
D: TRBD1
size: NA
DNA: TGTGCCTGGATATTTACAGGGGGGACTGAAGCTTTCTTT
CDR3: CAWIFTGGTEAFF